These T cell receptor beta chains were read from a single sample in a study of cytomegalovirus exposure and HLA in healthy donors. The data were produced by immunoSEQ multiplex PCR, yet TCRdb's version contains in-frame clones alone and is incomplete. Of more than 110,000 clones in the sample, approximately 80% are singletons; the top ten hold 8.8%. What was sequenced was PBMCs. Receptors were obtained from a woman between 45 and 65 years old in good health and CMV-seropositive. CDR3s include the opening cysteine and the closing phenylalanine or tryptophan. The D gene is left open where the match is weak.

TRBJ1-1 - TRBV4-1 TGCGCCAGCAGCCCTCCAGACAGGAACACTGAAGCTTTCTTT CASSPPDRNTEAFF
TRBJ1-1 TRBD1 TRBV4-3 TGCGCCAGCAGCCAAGAAAGGGGGCATAGCGAGTGGACTGAAGCTTTCTTT CASSQERGHSEWTEAFF
TRBJ2-5 - TRBV5-4 TGTGCCAGCAGCTCCCCGCGGGTAGGACTCGAGGAGACCCAGTACTTC CASSSPRVGLEETQYF
TRBJ1-1 - TRBV5-8 TGTGCCAGCAGCTCCTACCGTTCGCCAAACACTGAAGCTTTCTTT CASSSYRSPNTEAFF
TRBJ2-7 TRBD2 TRBV16 TGTGCCAGCAGCCACGGGAGGGCCCGGTCCTACGAGCAGTACTTC CASSHGRARSYEQYF
TRBJ1-2 - TRBV6-6 TGTGCCAGCATCAACCCCGGGTCTAACTATGGCTACACCTTC CASINPGSNYGYTF
TRBJ1-6 - TRBV5-1 TGCGCCAGCAGCTTGGGGGACAAAAATTCACCCCTCCACTTT CASSLGDKNSPLHF
TRBJ2-7 - TRBV2 TGTGCCAGCAGTGTCGGGGGATACGAGCAGTACTTC CASSVGGYEQYF
TRBJ1-5 - TRBV10-3 TGTGCCATCAGTGAAGGGGATCAGCCCCAGCATTTT CAISEGDQPQHF
TRBJ2-2 - TRBV5-1 TGCGCCAGCAGCCAATCAACGGGCGGGGAGCTGTTTTTT CASSQSTGGELFF
TRBJ2-7 TRBD2 TRBV27 TGTGCCAAACAACTAGCGGGGGGGCCACACGAGCAGTACTTC CAKQLAGGPHEQYF
TRBJ1-2 - TRBV19 TGTGCCAGTAGGCCCCCGACCCGACAAGATTACACCTTC CASRPPTRQDYTF
TRBJ1-5 - TRBV2 TGTGCCACCGCCCGGGACAACAATCAGCCCCAGCATTTT CATARDNNQPQHF
TRBJ2-2 TRBD1 TRBV4-2 TGTGCCAGATGGGGAGGGACAGGGGGAACCGGGGAGCTGTTTTTT CARWGGTGGTGELFF